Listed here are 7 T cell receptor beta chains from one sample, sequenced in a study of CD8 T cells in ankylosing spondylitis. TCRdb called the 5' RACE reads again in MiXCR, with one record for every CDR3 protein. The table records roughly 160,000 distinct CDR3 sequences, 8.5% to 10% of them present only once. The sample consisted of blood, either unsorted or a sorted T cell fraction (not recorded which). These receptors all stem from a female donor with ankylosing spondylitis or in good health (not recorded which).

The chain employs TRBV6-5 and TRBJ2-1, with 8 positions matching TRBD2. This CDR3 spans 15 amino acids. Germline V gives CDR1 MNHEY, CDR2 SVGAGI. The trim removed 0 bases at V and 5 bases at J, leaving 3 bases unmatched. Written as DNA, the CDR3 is TGTGCCAGCAGTTACTCCTTACTAGCGGACAATGAGCAGTTCTTC. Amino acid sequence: CASSYSLLADNEQFF.

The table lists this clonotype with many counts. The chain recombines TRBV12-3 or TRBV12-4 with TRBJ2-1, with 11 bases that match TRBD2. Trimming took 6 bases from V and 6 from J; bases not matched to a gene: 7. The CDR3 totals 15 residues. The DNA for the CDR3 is TGTGCCAGCAGCATAGTAGCGGGAGGGCCCAATGAGCAGTTCTTC. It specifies CASSIVAGGPNEQFF.

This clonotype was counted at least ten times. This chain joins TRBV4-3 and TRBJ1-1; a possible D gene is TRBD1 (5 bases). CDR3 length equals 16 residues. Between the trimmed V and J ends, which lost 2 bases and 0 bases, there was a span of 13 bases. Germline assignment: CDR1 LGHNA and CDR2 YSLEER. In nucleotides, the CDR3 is TGCGCCAGCAGCCAATGGGGCTTGGAGTTGAACACTGAAGCTTTCTTT. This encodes CASSQWGLELNTEAFF.

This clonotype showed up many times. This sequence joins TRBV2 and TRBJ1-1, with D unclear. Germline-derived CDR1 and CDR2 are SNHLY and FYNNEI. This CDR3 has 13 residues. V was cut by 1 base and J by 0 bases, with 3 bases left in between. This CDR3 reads CASSEGLNTEAFF. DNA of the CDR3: TGTGCCAGCAGTGAAGGGTTGAACACTGAAGCTTTCTTT.

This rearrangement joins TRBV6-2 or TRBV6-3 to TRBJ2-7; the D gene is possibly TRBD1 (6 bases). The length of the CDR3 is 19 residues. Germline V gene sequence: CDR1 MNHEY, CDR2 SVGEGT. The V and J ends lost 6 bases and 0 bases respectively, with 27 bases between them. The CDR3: CASSAAGTMQPLSSYEQYF. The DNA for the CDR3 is TGTGCCAGCAGCGCCGCCGGGACAATGCAGCCTTTGAGCTCCTACGAGCAGTACTTC.

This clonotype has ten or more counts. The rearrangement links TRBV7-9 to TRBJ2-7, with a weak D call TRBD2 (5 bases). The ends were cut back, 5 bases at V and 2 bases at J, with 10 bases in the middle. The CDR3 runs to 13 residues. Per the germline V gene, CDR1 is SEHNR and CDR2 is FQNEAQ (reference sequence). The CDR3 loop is CASSAGITYEQYF. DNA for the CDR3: TGTGCCAGCAGCGCCGGGATAACCTACGAGCAGTACTTC.

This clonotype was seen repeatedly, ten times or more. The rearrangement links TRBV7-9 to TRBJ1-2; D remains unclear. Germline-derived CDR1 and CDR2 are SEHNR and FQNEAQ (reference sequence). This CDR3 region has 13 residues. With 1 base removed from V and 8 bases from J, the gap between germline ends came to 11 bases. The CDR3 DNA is TGTGCCAGCAGCTTAGTAAATCGGGCCGGCTACACCTTC. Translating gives CASSLVNRAGYTF.